The clone carrying this T cell receptor (beta chain) has just a few counts. Time point denoted: persistent/refractory GD, antithyroid drugs over 5 years with positive TRAb. Isolated PBMC RNA provided the starting material for the TCR library. The data belong to a study of regulatory T cells in long-lasting Graves disease. Study-wide context: Positive TSH receptor antibodies alongside over 5 years of antithyroid drugs were what marked Graves' disease as persistent.

According to the study, TCR beta libraries were built with iRepertoire HTBI primers and CDR3-region Arm-PCR. Original data processing: Identification across samples found about 61 TRBV and 15 or so TRBJ segments. Each CDR3 protein gets one entry after TCRdb re-called the multiplex PCR reads with MiXCR. The V and J calls come from TCRdb's annotation, not from the publication. The data hold under 350,000 distinct CDR3 sequences, with 20% to 25% observed a single time. This material consisted of peripheral blood mononuclear cells (PBMCs), taken when the disease was refractory, from a patient treated with antithyroid drugs. This receptor was taken from a female donor with Graves disease.

The CDR3, as DNA: TGCAGTTTCGAAGGGAACACCGGGGAGCTGTTTTTT. Translated: CSFEGNTGELFF. This sequence joins TRBV20-1 and TRBJ2-2; D is undetermined. There are 12 residues in the CDR3. V lost 8 bases to trimming and J lost 1 base, with 8 bases between them. Germline CDR1 is DFQATT and CDR2 is SNEGSKA (reference sequence).